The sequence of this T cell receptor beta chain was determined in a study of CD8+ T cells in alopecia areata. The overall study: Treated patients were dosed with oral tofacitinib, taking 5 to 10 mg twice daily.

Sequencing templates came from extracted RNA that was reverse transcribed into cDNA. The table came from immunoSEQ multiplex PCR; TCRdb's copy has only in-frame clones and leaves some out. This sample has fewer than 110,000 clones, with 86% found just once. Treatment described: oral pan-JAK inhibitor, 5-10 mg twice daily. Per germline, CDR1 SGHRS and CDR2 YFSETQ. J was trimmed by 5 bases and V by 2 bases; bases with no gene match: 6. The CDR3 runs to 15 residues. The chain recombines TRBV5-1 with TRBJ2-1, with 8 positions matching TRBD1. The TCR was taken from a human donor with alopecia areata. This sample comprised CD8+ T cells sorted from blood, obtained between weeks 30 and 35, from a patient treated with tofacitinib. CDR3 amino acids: CASSFWGQDNNEQFF. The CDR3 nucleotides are TGCGCCAGCAGCTTTTGGGGACAGGATAACAATGAGCAGTTCTTC.